This T cell receptor beta chain appears in the sequencing data of a study of blood T cell repertoires in COVID-19. Study-level information: From T cells, B-cell-depleted T cells, or PBMCs came the material, which was cDNA or gDNA.

Original analysis: Nucleated cell counts were estimated from reference gene primer amplification. Profiled with immunoSEQ multiplex PCR; TCRdb holds only in-frame clones, not every one. The V and J calls and the clone size are those of that table, but D and trimming were determined from the DNA. The sample carries over 250,000 clones, 85% to 90% recorded once. Adults between roughly 18 and 89 years of age took part from 20 to 25 US areas. V gave up 0 bases and J gave up 6 bases, with 3 bases separating them. This CDR3 spans 12 amino acids. CDR1 is SGHTA and CDR2 is FQGTGA in the germline V gene. This TCR came from a woman aged 55-70 years who had recovered from COVID-19. The sequenced sample consisted of PBMCs or T cells enriched from blood (not recorded which). The chain is built from TRBV7-3 and TRBJ2-1; D call uncertain. This chain's CDR3 is CASSLTGNEQFF. The CDR3 nucleotides are TGTGCCAGCAGCTTAACCGGCAATGAGCAGTTCTTC.